Shown below are 8 T cell receptor beta chains from a single sample sequenced in a study of blood T cells in healthy people across ages. Then a second PCR, running about 6 to 12 cycles, was carried out with a sample-barcoded 5' primer and a J-beta primer mix. MiXCR, applied by TCRdb to the 5' RACE reads, yields one record per CDR3 protein. The sample yields approximately 680,000 distinct CDR3 sequences, 32% seen once. Source material: blood. The receptors were sampled from a woman of 80 years or more in good health.

This clonotype was seen only once. This sequence joins TRBV29-1 and TRBJ1-1, with unresolved D. Trimming took 3 bases from V and 6 from J, leaving 14 bases between them. From germline, CDR1 is SQVTM and CDR2 ANQGSEA. The length of the CDR3 is 13 residues. The CDR3 DNA reads as TGCAGCGTTGATGTTCGGGCAGTTTCTGAAGCTTTCTTT. Its translation: CSVDVRAVSEAFF.

This clonotype has only a few counts. CDR3 sequence: CASKQGWTEAFF. DNA for the CDR3: TGTGCCAGCAAACAGGGTTGGACTGAAGCTTTCTTT. The genes are TRBV28 and TRBJ1-1; maybe TRBD1 (6 bases). Deletions cut 7 bases from V and 5 bases from J, with 11 bases between. The CDR3 totals 12 residues. Germline CDR1 and CDR2: MDHEN and SYDVKM.

This chain joins TRBV20-1 and TRBJ1-2; weak D call: TRBD1 (5 bases). V lost 3 bases and J lost 7, with 21 bases in between. Germline values: CDR1 DFQATT, CDR2 SNEGSKA (reference sequence). This CDR3 is 15 amino acids long. Here the CDR3 DNA reads TGCAGTGCTAGGGTCGTCGAGCAGGGCCGGCGTGGCTACACCTTC. It is translated as CSARVVEQGRRGYTF.

This clonotype was counted many times. This chain joins TRBV27 and TRBJ2-5, with no clear D. The CDR3 has 16 amino acids. Germline V lookup: CDR1 MNHEY, CDR2 SMNVEV (reference sequence). Trimming stripped 5 bases from V and 5 bases from J, with 21 bases between. CDR3 sequence (DNA): TGTGCCAGCAGTCCGAAGACTGTATATCTCGGGGAGACCCAGTACTTC. The encoded protein is CASSPKTVYLGETQYF.

This clonotype was recorded at least ten times. This chain links TRBV4-1 with TRBJ2-1, with TRBD2 identical over 13 bases. There are 18 residues in the CDR3. In germline, CDR1 is MGHRA, CDR2 YSYEKL. The V gene end was trimmed by 5 bases and the J gene end by 7 bases; junction bases not matched to a gene: 14. The CDR3 region has the DNA TGCGCCAGCAGCGCTACTAGCGGGGGGGCCATTTGGCTGAATGAGCAGTTCTTC. It translates to CASSATSGGAIWLNEQFF.

This clonotype was observed many times. The chain uses TRBV11-2 and TRBJ1-5; D possibly corresponds to TRBD1 (6 bases). Germline CDR1 is SGHAT and CDR2 is FQNNGV. The CDR3 has 13 residues. V was shortened by 2 bases and J by 7 bases, with 9 bases between the two germline ends. In DNA, the CDR3 is TGTGCCAGCAGCTTACACAGGGAACAGCCCCAGCATTTT. It codes for CASSLHREQPQHF.

In its sample, this clonotype was seen once. The germline gene is not matched at one end of the junction; a read error may be the cause. This rearrangement joins TRBV2 to TRBJ2-6; a possible D gene is TRBD1 (6 bases). This CDR3 spans 15 amino acids. Germline CDR1 is SNHLY and CDR2 is FYNNEI. The CDR3 reads CASSVDRSPYNVQIF. CDR3 nucleotides: TGTGCCAGCAGTGTCGACAGGTCCCCATACAACGTCCAGATTTTC.

This clonotype has only a few counts. This chain joins TRBV6-1 and TRBJ1-1, with D possibly matching TRBD1 (6 bases). The V gene lost 6 bases and the J gene lost 0 bases, with 17 bases spanning the gap. This CDR3 is 16 amino acids long. Germline CDR1 is MNHNS and CDR2 is SASEGT. CDR3 nucleotides: TGTGCCAGCAGCCCCGACAGGTTGGGATTGAACACTGAAGCTTTCTTT. It encodes CASSPDRLGLNTEAFF.